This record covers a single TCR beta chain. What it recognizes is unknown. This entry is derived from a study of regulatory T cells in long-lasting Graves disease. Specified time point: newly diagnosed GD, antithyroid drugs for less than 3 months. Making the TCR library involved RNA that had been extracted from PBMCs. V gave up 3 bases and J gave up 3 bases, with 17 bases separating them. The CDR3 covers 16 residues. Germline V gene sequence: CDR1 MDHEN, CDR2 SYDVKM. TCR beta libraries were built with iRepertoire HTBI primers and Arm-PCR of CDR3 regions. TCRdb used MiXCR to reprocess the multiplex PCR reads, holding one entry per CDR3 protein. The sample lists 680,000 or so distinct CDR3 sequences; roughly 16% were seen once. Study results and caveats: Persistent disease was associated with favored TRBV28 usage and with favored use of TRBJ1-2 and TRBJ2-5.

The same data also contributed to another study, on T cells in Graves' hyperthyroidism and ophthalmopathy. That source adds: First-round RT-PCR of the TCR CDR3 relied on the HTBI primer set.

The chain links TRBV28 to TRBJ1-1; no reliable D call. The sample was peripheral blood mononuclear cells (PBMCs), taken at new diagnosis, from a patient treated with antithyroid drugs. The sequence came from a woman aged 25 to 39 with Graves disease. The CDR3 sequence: CASSFAGISRHTEAFF. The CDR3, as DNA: TGTGCCAGCAGTTTCGCTGGCATCTCCCGTCACACTGAAGCTTTCTTT. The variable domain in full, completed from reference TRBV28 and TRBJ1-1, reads DVKVTQSSRYLVKRTGEKVFLECVQDMDHENMFWYRQDPGLGLRLIYFSYDVKMKEKGDIPEGYSVSREKKERFSLILESASTNQTSMYLCASSFAGISRHTEAFFGQGTRLTVV.